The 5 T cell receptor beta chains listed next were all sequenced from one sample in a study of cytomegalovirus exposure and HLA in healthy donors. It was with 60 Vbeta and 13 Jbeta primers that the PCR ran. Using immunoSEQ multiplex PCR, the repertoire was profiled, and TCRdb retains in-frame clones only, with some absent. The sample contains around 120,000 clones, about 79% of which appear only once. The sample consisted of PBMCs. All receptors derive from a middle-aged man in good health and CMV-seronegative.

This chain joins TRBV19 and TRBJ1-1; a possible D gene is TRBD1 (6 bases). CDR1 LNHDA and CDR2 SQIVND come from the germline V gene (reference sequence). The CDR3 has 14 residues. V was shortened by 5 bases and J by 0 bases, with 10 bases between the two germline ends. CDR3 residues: CASSGGHLNTEAFF. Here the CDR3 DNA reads TGTGCCAGTAGTGGGGGACATCTGAACACTGAAGCTTTCTTT.

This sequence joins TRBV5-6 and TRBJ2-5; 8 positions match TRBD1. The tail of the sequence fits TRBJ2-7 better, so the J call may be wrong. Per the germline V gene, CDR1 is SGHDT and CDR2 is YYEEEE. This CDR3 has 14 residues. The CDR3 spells CASSLGQGPYEQYF. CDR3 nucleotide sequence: TGTGCCAGCAGCTTAGGACAGGGCCCCTACGAGCAGTACTTC.

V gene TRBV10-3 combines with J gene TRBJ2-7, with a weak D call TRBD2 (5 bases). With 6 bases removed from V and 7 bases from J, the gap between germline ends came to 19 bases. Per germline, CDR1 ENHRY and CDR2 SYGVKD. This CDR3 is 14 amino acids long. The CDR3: CAIRRFQESGEQYF. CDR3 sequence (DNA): TGTGCCATCAGGAGGTTCCAAGAATCGGGGGAGCAGTACTTC.

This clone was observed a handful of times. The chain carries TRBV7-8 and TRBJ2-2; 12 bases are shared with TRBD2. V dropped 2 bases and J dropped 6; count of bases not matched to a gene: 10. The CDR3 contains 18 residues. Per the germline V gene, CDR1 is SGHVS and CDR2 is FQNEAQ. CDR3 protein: CASSLRALAGGPPGELFF. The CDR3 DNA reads TGTGCCAGCAGCTTACGGGCCCTAGCGGGGGGGCCGCCCGGGGAGCTGTTTTTT. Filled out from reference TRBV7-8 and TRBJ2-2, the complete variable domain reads GAGVSQSPRYKVAKRGQDVALRCDPISGHVSLFWYQQALGQGPEFLTYFQNEAQLDKSGLPSDRFFAERPEGSVSTLKIQRTQQEDSAVYLCASSLRALAGGPPGELFFGEGSRLTVL.

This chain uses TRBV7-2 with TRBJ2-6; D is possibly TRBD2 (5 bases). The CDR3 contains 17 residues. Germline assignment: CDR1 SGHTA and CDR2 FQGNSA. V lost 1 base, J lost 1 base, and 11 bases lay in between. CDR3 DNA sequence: TGTGCCAGCAGCTTAGGGGCGGGTGGATCTGGGGCCAACGTCCTGACTTTC. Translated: CASSLGAGGSGANVLTF.